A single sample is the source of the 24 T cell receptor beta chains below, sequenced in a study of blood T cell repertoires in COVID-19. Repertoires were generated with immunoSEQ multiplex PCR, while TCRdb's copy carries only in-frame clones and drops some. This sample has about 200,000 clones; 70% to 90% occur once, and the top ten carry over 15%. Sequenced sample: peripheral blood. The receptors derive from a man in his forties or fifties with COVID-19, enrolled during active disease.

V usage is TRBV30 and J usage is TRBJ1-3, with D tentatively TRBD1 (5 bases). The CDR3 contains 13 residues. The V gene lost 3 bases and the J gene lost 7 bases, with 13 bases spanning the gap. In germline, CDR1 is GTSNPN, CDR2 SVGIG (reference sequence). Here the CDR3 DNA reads TGTGCCTGGAGAGCCCCAGGGCGGAACACCATATATTTT. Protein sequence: CAWRAPGRNTIYF.

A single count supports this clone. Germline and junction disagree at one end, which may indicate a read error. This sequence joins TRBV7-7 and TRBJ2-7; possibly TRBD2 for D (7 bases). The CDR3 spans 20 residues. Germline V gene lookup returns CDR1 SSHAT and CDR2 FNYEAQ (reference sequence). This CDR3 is CASSLRGGFGPQGITYEQYF. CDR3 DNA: TGTGCTAGCAGCTTAAGGGGGGGGTTCGGGCCGCAGGGGATAACCTACGAGCAGTACTTC.

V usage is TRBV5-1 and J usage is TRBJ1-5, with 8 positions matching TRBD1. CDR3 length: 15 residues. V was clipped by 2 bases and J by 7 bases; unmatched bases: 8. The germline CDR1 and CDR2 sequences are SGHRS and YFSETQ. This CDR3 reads CASSLRTGFDQPQHF. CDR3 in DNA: TGCGCCAGCAGCTTACGGACAGGGTTTGACCAGCCCCAGCATTTT.

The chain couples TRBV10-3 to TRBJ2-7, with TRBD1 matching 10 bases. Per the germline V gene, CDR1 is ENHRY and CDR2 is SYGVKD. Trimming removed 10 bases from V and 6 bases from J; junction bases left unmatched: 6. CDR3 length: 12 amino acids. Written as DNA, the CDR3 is TGTGCCAGCCGGGACAGGGGAGGCGAGCAGTACTTC. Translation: CASRDRGGEQYF.

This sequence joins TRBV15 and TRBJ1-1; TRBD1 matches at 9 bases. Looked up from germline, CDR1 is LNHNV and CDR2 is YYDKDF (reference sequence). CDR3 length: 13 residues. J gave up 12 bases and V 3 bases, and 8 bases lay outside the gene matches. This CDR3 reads CATSRDRGVDTFF. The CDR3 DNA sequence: TGTGCCACCAGCAGGGACAGGGGTGTTGACACTTTCTTT.

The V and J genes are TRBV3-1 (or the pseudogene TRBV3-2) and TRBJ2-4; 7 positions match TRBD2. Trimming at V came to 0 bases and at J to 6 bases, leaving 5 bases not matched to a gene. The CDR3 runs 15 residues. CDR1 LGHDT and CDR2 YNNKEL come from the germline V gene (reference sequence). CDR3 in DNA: TGTGCCAGCAGCCAAGAGGGAGGGCGGAGAAACATTCAGTACTTC. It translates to CASSQEGGRRNIQYF.

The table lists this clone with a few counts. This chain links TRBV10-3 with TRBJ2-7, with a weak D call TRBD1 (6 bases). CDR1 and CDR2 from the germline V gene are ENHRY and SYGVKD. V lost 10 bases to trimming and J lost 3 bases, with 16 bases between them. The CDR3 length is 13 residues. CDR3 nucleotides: TGTGCCAACTCCGGGACACAAAACTACGAGCAGTACTTC. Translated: CANSGTQNYEQYF.

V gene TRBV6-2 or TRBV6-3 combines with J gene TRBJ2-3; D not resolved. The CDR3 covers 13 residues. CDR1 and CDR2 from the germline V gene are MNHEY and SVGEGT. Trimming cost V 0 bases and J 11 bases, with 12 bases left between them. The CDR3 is CASSYSGEVGQYF. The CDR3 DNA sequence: TGTGCCAGCAGTTACTCTGGCGAGGTGGGGCAGTATTTT.

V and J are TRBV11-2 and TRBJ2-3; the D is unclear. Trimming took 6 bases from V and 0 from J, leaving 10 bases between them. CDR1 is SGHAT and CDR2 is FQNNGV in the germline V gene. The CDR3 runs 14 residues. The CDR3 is CASRKDTSTDTQYF. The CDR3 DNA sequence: TGTGCCAGCAGGAAAGACACTAGCACAGATACGCAGTATTTT.

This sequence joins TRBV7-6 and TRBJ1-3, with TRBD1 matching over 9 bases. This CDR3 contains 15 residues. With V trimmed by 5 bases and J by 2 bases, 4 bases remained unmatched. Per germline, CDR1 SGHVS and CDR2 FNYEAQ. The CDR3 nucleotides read TGTGCCAGCAGCGAGAGGACAGGGGCTGGAAACACCATATATTTT. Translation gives CASSERTGAGNTIYF. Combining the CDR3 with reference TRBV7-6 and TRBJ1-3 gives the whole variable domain GAGVSQSPRYKVTKRGQDVALRCDPISGHVSLYWYRQALGQGPEFLTYFNYEAQQDKSGLPNDRFSAERPEGSISTLTIQRTEQRDSAMYRCASSERTGAGNTIYFGEGSWLTVV.

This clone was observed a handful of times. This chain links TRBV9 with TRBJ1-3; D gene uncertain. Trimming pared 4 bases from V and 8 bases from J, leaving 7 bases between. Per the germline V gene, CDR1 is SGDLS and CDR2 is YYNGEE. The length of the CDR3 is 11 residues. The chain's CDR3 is CASSKHHTIYF. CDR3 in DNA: TGTGCCAGCAGCAAACACCACACCATATATTTT.

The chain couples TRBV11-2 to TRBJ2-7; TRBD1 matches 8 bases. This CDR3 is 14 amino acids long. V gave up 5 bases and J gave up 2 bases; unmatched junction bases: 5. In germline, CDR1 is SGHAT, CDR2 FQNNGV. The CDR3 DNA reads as TGTGCCAGCAGCCTCGGACAGGGAACCTACGAGCAGTACTTC. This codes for CASSLGQGTYEQYF.

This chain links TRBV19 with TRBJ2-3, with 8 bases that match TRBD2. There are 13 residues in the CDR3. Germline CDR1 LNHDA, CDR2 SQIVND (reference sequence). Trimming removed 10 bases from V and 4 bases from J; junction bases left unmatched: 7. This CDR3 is CATLRGGADTQYF. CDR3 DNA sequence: TGTGCCACCCTTCGGGGGGGGGCAGATACGCAGTATTTT.

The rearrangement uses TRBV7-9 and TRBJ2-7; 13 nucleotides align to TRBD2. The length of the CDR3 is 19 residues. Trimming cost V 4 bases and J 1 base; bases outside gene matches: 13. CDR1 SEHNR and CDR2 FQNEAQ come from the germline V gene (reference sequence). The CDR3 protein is CASSSPTGTSGKGSYEQYF. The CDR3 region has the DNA TGTGCCAGCAGCTCGCCTACCGGGACTAGCGGGAAAGGTTCCTACGAGCAGTACTTC.

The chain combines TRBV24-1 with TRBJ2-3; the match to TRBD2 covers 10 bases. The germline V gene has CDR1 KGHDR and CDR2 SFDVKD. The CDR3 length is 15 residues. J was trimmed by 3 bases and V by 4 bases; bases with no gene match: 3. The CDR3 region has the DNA TGTGCCACCAGTGACCCGACTAGCGGGACAGATACGCAGTATTTT. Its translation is CATSDPTSGTDTQYF.

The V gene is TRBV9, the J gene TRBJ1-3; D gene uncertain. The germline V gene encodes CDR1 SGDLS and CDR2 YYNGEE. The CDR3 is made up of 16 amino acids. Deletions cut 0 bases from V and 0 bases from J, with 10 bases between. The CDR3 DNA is TGTGCCAGCAGCGTAGTTCCCGGAGACTCTGGAAACACCATATATTTT. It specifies CASSVVPGDSGNTIYF.

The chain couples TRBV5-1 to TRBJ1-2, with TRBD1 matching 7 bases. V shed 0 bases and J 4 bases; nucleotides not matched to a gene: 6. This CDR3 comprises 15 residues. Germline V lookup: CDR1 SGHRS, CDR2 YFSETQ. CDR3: CASSLAGQESYGYTF. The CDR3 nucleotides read TGCGCCAGCAGCTTGGCCGGACAGGAGAGCTATGGCTACACCTTC.

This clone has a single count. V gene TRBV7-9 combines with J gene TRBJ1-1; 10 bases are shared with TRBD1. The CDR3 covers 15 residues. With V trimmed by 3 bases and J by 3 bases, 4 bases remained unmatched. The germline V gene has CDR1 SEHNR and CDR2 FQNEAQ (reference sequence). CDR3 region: CASSLTGGADTEAFF. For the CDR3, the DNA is TGTGCCAGCAGCTTGACAGGGGGCGCGGACACTGAAGCTTTCTTT.

CDR3: CSVAGTGGRNEQFF. CDR3 bases: TGCAGCGTAGCCGGGACAGGGGGCCGCAATGAGCAGTTCTTC. The V gene is TRBV29-1, the J gene TRBJ2-1; 12 nucleotides line up with TRBD1. Germline CDR1 SQVTM, CDR2 ANQGSEA. The V and J ends lost 6 bases and 6 bases, in that order; junction bases with no gene match: 6. The CDR3 is made up of 14 amino acids.

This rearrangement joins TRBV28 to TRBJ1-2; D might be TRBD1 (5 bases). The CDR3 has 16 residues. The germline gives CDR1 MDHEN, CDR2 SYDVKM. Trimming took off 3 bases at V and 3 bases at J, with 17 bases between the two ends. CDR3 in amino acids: CASSFQVGGSDYGYTF. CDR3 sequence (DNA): TGTGCCAGCAGTTTTCAGGTTGGGGGGTCGGACTATGGCTACACCTTC.

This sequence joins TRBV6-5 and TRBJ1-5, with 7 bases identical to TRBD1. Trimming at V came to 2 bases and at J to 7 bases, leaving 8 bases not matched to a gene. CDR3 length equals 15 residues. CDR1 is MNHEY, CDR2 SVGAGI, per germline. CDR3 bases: TGTGCCAGCAGTTACACCTACCAGGGGGACCAGCCCCAGCATTTT. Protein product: CASSYTYQGDQPQHF.

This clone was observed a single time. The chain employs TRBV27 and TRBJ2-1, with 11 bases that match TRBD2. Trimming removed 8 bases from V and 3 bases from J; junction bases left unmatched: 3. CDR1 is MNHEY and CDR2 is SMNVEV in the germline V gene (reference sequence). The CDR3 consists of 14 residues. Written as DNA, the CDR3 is TGTGCCAGCGGACTAGCGGGTGGCTACAATGAGCAGTTCTTC. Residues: CASGLAGGYNEQFF.

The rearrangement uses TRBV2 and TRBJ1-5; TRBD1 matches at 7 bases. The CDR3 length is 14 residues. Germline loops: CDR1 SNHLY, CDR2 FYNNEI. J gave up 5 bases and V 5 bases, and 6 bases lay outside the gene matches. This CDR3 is CASSFRQGDQPQHF. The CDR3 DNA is TGTGCCAGCAGTTTCAGACAGGGTGATCAGCCCCAGCATTTT.

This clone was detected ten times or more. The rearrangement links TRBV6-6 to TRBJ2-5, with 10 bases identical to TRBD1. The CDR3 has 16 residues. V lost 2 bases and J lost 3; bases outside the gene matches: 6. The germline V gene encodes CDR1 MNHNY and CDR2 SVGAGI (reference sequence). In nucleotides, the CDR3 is TGTGCCAGCAGTTACAAGGCTGGGACAGGGGAAGAGACCCAGTACTTC. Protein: CASSYKAGTGEETQYF.